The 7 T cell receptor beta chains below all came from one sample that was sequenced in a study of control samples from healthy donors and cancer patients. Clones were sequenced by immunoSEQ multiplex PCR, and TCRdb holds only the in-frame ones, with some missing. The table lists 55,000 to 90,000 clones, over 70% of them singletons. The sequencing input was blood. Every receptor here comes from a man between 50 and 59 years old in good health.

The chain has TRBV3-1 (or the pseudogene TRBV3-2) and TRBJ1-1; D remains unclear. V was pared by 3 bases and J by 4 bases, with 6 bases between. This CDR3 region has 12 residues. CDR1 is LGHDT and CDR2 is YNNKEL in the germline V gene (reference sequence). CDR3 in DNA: TGTGCCAGCAGCCAGCGGGTCACTGAAGCTTTCTTT. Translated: CASSQRVTEAFF.

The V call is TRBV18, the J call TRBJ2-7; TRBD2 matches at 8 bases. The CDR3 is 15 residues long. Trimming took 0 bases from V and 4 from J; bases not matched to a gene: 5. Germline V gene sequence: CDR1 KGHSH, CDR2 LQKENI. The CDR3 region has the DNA TGTGCCAGCTCACCACCGACGGGGGGGGTATACGAGCAGTACTTC. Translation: CASSPPTGGVYEQYF.

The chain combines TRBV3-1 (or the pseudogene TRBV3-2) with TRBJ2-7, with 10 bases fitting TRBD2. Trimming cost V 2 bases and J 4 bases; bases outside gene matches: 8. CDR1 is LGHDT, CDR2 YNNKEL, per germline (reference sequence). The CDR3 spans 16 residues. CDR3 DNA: TGTGCCAGCAGCCAATCGCCTAGCGGGAGTGCATACGAGCAGTACTTC. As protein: CASSQSPSGSAYEQYF.

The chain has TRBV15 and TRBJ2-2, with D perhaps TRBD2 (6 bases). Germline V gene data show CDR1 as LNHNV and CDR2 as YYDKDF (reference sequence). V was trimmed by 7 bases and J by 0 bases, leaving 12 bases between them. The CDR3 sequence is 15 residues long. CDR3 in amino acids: CATTPGGPNTGELFF. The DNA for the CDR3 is TGTGCCACCACGCCCGGGGGTCCGAACACCGGGGAGCTGTTTTTT.

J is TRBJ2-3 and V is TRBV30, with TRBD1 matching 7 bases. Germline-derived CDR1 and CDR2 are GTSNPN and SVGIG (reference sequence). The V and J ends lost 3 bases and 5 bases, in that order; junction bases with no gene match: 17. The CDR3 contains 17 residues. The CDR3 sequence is CAWSREGAARAGDTQYF. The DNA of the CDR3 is TGTGCCTGGAGCCGAGAGGGGGCCGCGAGGGCTGGAGATACGCAGTATTTT.

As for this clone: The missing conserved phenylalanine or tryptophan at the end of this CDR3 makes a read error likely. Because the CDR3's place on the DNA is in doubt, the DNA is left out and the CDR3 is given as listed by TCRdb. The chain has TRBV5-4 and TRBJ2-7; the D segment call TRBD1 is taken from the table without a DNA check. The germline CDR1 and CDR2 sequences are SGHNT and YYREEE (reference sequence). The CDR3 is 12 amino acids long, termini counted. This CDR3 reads CASSLAGTGGAY.

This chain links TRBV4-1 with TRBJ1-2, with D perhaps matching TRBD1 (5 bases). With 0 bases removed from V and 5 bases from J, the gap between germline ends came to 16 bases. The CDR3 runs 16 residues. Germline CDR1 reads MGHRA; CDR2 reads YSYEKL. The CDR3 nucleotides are TGCGCCAGCAGCCAAGAACTCGGGGACCTGATGTATGGCTACACCTTC. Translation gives CASSQELGDLMYGYTF.